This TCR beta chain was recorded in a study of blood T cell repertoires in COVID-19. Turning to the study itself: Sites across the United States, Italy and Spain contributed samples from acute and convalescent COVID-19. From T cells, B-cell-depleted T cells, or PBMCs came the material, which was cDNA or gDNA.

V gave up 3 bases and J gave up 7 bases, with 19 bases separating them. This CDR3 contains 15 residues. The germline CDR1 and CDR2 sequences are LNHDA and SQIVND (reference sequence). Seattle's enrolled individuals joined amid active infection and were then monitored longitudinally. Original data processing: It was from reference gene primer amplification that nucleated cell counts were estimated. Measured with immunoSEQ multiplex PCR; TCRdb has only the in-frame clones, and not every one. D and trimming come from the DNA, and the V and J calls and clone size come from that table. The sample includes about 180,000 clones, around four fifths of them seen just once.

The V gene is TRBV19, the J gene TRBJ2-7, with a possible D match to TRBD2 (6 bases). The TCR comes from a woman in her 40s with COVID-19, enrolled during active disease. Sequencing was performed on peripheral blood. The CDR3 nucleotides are TGTGCCAGTAGTATGATGGGGGGAGCCTTGGAAGAGCAGTACTTC. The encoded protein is CASSMMGGALEEQYF. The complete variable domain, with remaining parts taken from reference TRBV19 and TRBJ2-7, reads DGGITQSPKYLFRKEGQNVTLSCEQNLNHDAMYWYRQDPGQGLRLIYYSQIVNDFQKGDIAEGYSVSREKKESFPLTVTSAQKNPTAFYLCASSMMGGALEEQYFGPGTRLTVT.